This T cell receptor (beta chain) comes out of a study of cytomegalovirus exposure and HLA in healthy donors. Findings of the study overall: Fewer N-insertions (relative to the 666-donor mean) were reportedly seen in an Asian-associated ancestry cluster in a later analysis. Productive status was seen about 90% or about 30% of the time for most TCR beta V segments in an earlier analysis. Altogether, some 170 TCR beta chains were recorded as cytomegalovirus-associated. Presence/absence analyses took donor sequencing depth as roughly uniform.

In regard to this clone: Antigen: not known.

It was with 60 Vbeta and 13 Jbeta primers that the PCR ran. Repertoires were generated with immunoSEQ multiplex PCR, while TCRdb's copy carries only in-frame clones and drops some. Its table lists some 120,000 clones. The V segment lost 4 bases and the J segment 4 bases; nucleotides outside the gene matches: 13. The CDR3 runs 17 residues. The germline CDR1 and CDR2 sequences are SGHRS and YFSETQ. The sequenced material came from PBMCs. The receptor was derived from a man between 18 and 29 years old in good health and CMV-seronegative. The chain recombines TRBV5-1 with TRBJ1-1, with 10 bases aligning to TRBD1. The CDR3 nucleotides are TGCGCCAGCAGCCGGAGGGGGACAGGGGTTGATGGCACTGAAGCTTTCTTT. This sequence encodes CASSRRGTGVDGTEAFF. The full variable domain, its missing parts supplied by reference TRBV5-1 and TRBJ1-1, is KAGVTQTPRYLIKTRGQQVTLSCSPISGHRSVSWYQQTPGQGLQFLFEYFSETQRNKGNFPGRFSGRQFSNSRSEMNVSTLELGDSALYLCASSRRGTGVDGTEAFFGQGTRLTVV.